These T cell receptor beta chains were read from a single sample in a study of shared clonotypes between healthy human individuals. Sequenced by immunoSEQ multiplex PCR; TCRdb stores in-frame clones only, minus some. The table lists some 1.5 million clones, around 98% of them singletons. The sequenced material came from naive CD4+ T cells sorted from blood. The receptors shown here come from a young man in good health. Each CDR3 is given with its conserved first and last residue. A D gene is named only where the DNA matches it firmly. Only some rows state a clone size, as once, few, many or a class for expanded clones.

>TRBV5-5|-|TRBJ1-1|-
TGTGCCAGCAGCTTGGCGGCGAACACTGAAGCTTTCTTT
CASSLAANTEAFF
>TRBV9|-|TRBJ1-5|-
TGTGCCAGCAGCGTAGGCCCCGCGGAGAATCAGCCCCAGCATTTT
CASSVGPAENQPQHF
>TRBV7-2|-|TRBJ2-7|-
TGTGCCAGCAGCCCAGGGGGGACTATCTCCTACGAGCAGTACTTC
CASSPGGTISYEQYF
>TRBV6-5|-|TRBJ1-2|-
TGTGCCAGCAGTTCAACAGGGAACTATGGCTACACCTTC
CASSSTGNYGYTF
>TRBV28|-|TRBJ2-1|once
TGTGCCAGCAGTTTGTTCGATCAGGGGAATGAGCAGTTCTTC
CASSLFDQGNEQFF
>TRBV5-4|-|TRBJ2-2|-
TGCGCCAGCAGCCAAGGTCCCAACACCGGGGAGCTGTTTTTT
CASSQGPNTGELFF
>TRBV9|-|TRBJ2-3|-
TGTGCCAGCAGCGCCAACGAGCGGCACACAGATACGCAGTATTTT
CASSANERHTDTQYF
>TRBV28|-|TRBJ1-5|-
TGTGCCAGCAGATCCGGTAGGGGGGTTAATCAGCCCCAGCATTTT
CASRSGRGVNQPQHF
>TRBV18|TRBD1|TRBJ1-5|-
TGTGCCAGCTCACCCCCGGGACAGGGGCATCAGCCCCAGCATTTT
CASSPPGQGHQPQHF
>TRBV6-1|-|TRBJ1-3|-
TGTGCCAGCAGTGAAGCCTACACCATATATTTT
CASSEAYTIYF
>TRBV4-1|-|TRBJ1-2|-
TGCGCCAGCAGCCAAGATCGGGGGGACGGCTACACCTTC
CASSQDRGDGYTF
>TRBV5-8|TRBD1|TRBJ2-2|-
TGTGCCAGCAGTTTGGGACAGAAGATCACCGGGGAGCTGTTTTTT
CASSLGQKITGELFF
>TRBV5-1|-|TRBJ1-2|-
TGCGCCAGCAGCAGCTCAGGGACGGATGTAGCTAACTATGGCTACACCTTC
CASSSSGTDVANYGYTF
>TRBV29-1|-|TRBJ2-5|-
TGCAGCGCTGCAGTGTCTTCCCAAGAGACCCAGTACTTC
CSAAVSSQETQYF
>TRBV18|-|TRBJ2-1|-
TGTGCCAGCTCAACCTTACAGGAGAGCTCCTACAATGAGCAGTTCTTC
CASSTLQESSYNEQFF
>TRBV9|TRBD2|TRBJ2-1|-
TGTGCCAGCAGTGTGAGGGACTACCACAATGAGCAGTTCTTC
CASSVRDYHNEQFF
>TRBV7-6|-|TRBJ2-2|-
TGTGCCAGCAGCTTATCCTCAGACAGGCCGACCGGGGAGCTGTTTTTT
CASSLSSDRPTGELFF
>TRBV5-4|-|TRBJ2-7|-
TGTGCCAGCAGCCTCATGGGGGCTCGGTATAACGAGCAGTACTTC
CASSLMGARYNEQYF
>TRBV5-1|-|TRBJ2-3|once
TGCGCCAGCAGCTCGCAGGACTCATACGATACGCAGTATTTT
CASSSQDSYDTQYF
>TRBV6-1|-|TRBJ1-5|once
TGTGCCAGCAGTCGCACAGGTTTTAGCAATCAGCCCCAGCATTTT
CASSRTGFSNQPQHF
>TRBV7-2|-|TRBJ2-5|-
TGTGCCAGCAGCTCCATCAGGGGTCAAGAGACCCAGTACTTC
CASSSIRGQETQYF
>TRBV18|TRBD1|TRBJ2-3|-
TGTGCCAGCTCACCACGTCCAGGGGGATCGACAGATACGCAGTATTTT
CASSPRPGGSTDTQYF
>TRBV7-8|TRBD2|TRBJ2-7|-
TGTGCCAGCAGCTTAGAACTAGCCGGGACTAGCGGGAGTTACGAGCAGTACTTC
CASSLELAGTSGSYEQYF
>TRBV19|-|TRBJ2-3|-
TGTGCCAGTAGGACAACTAGCACAGATACGCAGTATTTT
CASRTTSTDTQYF
>TRBV19|-|TRBJ1-4|-
TGTGCCAGTACCAATAACATTTTCTTCGATGAAAAACTGTTTTTT
CASTNNIFFDEKLFF
>TRBV11-2|TRBD1|TRBJ2-7|-
TGTGCCAGCAGCTTAGTGGGGAGCGGACAGGGGGTCGATTATCGGTACTTC
CASSLVGSGQGVDYRYF
>TRBV18|-|TRBJ2-2|-
TGTGCCAGCGCAATACTAGAGGGGAACACCGGGGAGCTGTTTTTT
CASAILEGNTGELFF
>TRBV19|TRBD2|TRBJ2-1|-
TGTGCCAGTAAATTTGAGGCGGGAGGGTCCTTCGATGAGCAGTTCTTC
CASKFEAGGSFDEQFF
>TRBV7-9|-|TRBJ2-1|-
TGTGCCAGCAGCCTAGGGTGGTACTACAATGAGCAGTTCTTC
CASSLGWYYNEQFF
>TRBV9|-|TRBJ2-1|-
TGTGCCAGCAGCGCTATAATAGGGGGGTACAATGAGCAGTTCTTC
CASSAIIGGYNEQFF
>TRBV7-9|TRBD1|TRBJ1-5|once
TGTGCCAGCAGCTTCGGCCGGACAGGGGAATTTCAGCCCCAGCATTTT
CASSFGRTGEFQPQHF
>TRBV7-2|TRBD2|TRBJ2-7|-
TGTGCCAGCAGCCCTAAGGCCGGGACTAGTATAGCGCAGTACTTC
CASSPKAGTSIAQYF
>TRBV2|TRBD1|TRBJ2-2|-
TGTGCCAGCAGGGGGACAGGGTCATATTCCGGGGAGCTGTTTTTT
CASRGTGSYSGELFF
>TRBV7-3|TRBD2|TRBJ2-3|-
TGTGCCAGCAGCTTCCTAGCGGGAGACGGCACAGATACGCAGTATTTT
CASSFLAGDGTDTQYF
>TRBV14|TRBD1|TRBJ2-2|-
TGTGCCAGCAGTCGCCCGGGCCGACAGGGCAACACCGGGGAGCTGTTTTTT
CASSRPGRQGNTGELFF
>TRBV28|-|TRBJ1-1|-
TGTGCCAGCAGTTTACGCCAGACAATGAACACTGAAGCTTTCTTT
CASSLRQTMNTEAFF
>TRBV28|TRBD1|TRBJ1-2|once
TGTGCCAGCAGCGAAGGACAGGCGGTGGGCTACACCTTC
CASSEGQAVGYTF
>TRBV19|-|TRBJ2-7|-
TGTGCCAGTAGTAACCCACCGGGGGTCGCCCTCTCCTACGAGCAGTACTTC
CASSNPPGVALSYEQYF
>TRBV25-1|TRBD2|TRBJ2-1|-
TGTGCCAGCAGTGAATTTGGACTAGTCGGGAATGAGCAGTTCTTC
CASSEFGLVGNEQFF
>TRBV5-4|TRBD1|TRBJ2-6|-
TGTGCCAGCAGCCCCGGTACGAGGGGACAGGAAGGCTCTGGGGCCAACGTCCTGACTTTC
CASSPGTRGQEGSGANVLTF
>TRBV11-3|-|TRBJ2-3|-
TGTGCCAGCAGCACCGGGACGAGCGTTAGCACAGATACGCAGTATTTT
CASSTGTSVSTDTQYF
>TRBV10-3|-|TRBJ2-7|-
TGTGCCATCAGGGGAGCGGGCTACGAGCAGTACTTC
CAIRGAGYEQYF
>TRBV5-5|-|TRBJ2-7|-
TGTGCCAGCAGCTTGGGAGGGAATCCCGGCGAGCAGTACTTC
CASSLGGNPGEQYF
>TRBV9|-|TRBJ2-3|-
TGTGCCAGCAGCGTAGCGTTTCCAGATACGCAGTATTTT
CASSVAFPDTQYF
>TRBV6-6|-|TRBJ2-3|-
TGTGCCAGCAGGGCTGACAGGAACACAGATACGCAGTATTTT
CASRADRNTDTQYF
>TRBV6-5|TRBD1|TRBJ2-7|once
TGTGCCAGCAGTCGGGACAGGGTTTACGAGCAGTACTTC
CASSRDRVYEQYF
>TRBV29-1|-|TRBJ1-5|-
TGCAGCGTTGGAGAGCGAGGCGATCAGCCCCAGCATTTT
CSVGERGDQPQHF
>TRBV18|-|TRBJ2-7|-
TGTGCCAGCTCACCGGAGATAGGATCCTATGAGCAGTACTTC
CASSPEIGSYEQYF